The 27 T cell receptor beta chains listed next were all sequenced from one sample in a study of CD8 T cells in ankylosing spondylitis. MiXCR, run by TCRdb on the 5' RACE reads, gives a single entry per CDR3 protein. The repertoire has around 99,000 distinct CDR3 sequences, 8.8% of them found once; the top ten carry roughly 5.6%. The sequenced material came from blood, either unsorted or a sorted T cell fraction (not recorded which). The receptors originated from a male donor with ankylosing spondylitis or in good health (not recorded which).

This clonotype was observed a handful of times. The chain carries TRBV20-1 and TRBJ1-6; possible D gene TRBD1, 5 bases. Trimming took off 2 bases at V and 0 bases at J, with 11 bases between the two ends. This CDR3 is built from 16 residues. Germline V CDR1 and CDR2: DFQATT, SNEGSKA (reference sequence). The CDR3 is CSARRDGSSYNSPLHF. The CDR3 DNA sequence: TGCAGTGCTAGAAGGGACGGGAGCTCCTATAATTCACCCCTCCACTTT.

In its sample, this clonotype was seen many times. The J gene is TRBJ2-5, the V gene TRBV5-1, with D uncertain. CDR3 length equals 15 residues. Germline V CDR1 and CDR2: SGHRS, YFSETQ. V shed 0 bases and J shed 3 bases, with 12 bases lying between them. In DNA form, the CDR3 reads TGCGCCAGCAGCTTGGTTGGACGGAAGGAAGAGACCCAGTACTTC. This codes for CASSLVGRKEETQYF. The whole variable domain, filled in from reference TRBV5-1 and TRBJ2-5, reads KAGVTQTPRYLIKTRGQQVTLSCSPISGHRSVSWYQQTPGQGLQFLFEYFSETQRNKGNFPGRFSGRQFSNSRSEMNVSTLELGDSALYLCASSLVGRKEETQYFGPGTRLLVL.

This clonotype was picked up many times. A much larger clone sits a single nucleotide away, making a read error possible. The chain combines TRBV6-5 with TRBJ1-2; maybe TRBD1 (6 bases). The germline V and J ends were trimmed by 4 bases and 3 bases, with 18 bases remaining between them. This CDR3 region has 16 residues. Germline CDR1 MNHEY, CDR2 SVGAGI. The CDR3 bases are TGTGCCAGCAGTTGCTCTGACCGGGGGCGCGACTATGGCTACACCTTC. Translating gives CASSCSDRGRDYGYTF.

There are many counts of this clonotype. The chain has TRBV7-3 and TRBJ2-7, with TRBD2 matching 7 bases. Germline loops: CDR1 SGHTA, CDR2 FQGTGA. J gave up 6 bases and V 2 bases, and 7 bases lay outside the gene matches. The CDR3 totals 14 residues. The CDR3: CASSLGGGGPEQYF. The CDR3 DNA sequence: TGTGCCAGCAGCTTAGGCGGCGGGGGTCCCGAGCAGTACTTC.

This clonotype was counted a few times. The J gene is TRBJ2-7, the V gene TRBV29-1; maybe TRBD1 (5 bases). The V end lost 4 bases, the J end lost 4 bases, and 14 bases lay between the germline ends. The CDR3 is 13 residues long. CDR1 and CDR2 (germline): SQVTM, ANQGSEA. CDR3 region: CSVGAGSEYEQYF. The CDR3, as DNA: TGCAGCGTTGGGGCAGGGTCTGAGTACGAGCAGTACTTC.

A few counts support this clonotype. The chain has TRBV4-2 and TRBJ2-7; the match to TRBD1 covers 10 bases. Germline V gives CDR1 LGHNA, CDR2 YNFKEQ. The V gene end was trimmed by 1 base and the J gene end by 2 bases; junction bases not matched to a gene: 5. The CDR3 extends over 16 amino acids. The DNA for the CDR3 is TGTGCCAGCAGCCAAGCAGCCGGGACAGGGGCCTACGAGCAGTACTTC. Encoded protein: CASSQAAGTGAYEQYF.

The chain uses TRBV18 and TRBJ1-1; D is unresolved. V lost 1 base and J 6 bases, leaving 15 bases between the germline ends. The CDR3 is 15 amino acids. Germline assignment: CDR1 KGHSH and CDR2 LQKENI. As DNA, the CDR3 is TGTGCCAGCTCACCACGAGCGTTGGGGTTAGCTGAAGCTTTCTTT. Its translation: CASSPRALGLAEAFF.

This clonotype appeared many times. The V call is TRBV5-4, the J call TRBJ1-1; D uncertain. Germline CDR1 SGHNT, CDR2 YYREEE (reference sequence). The ends were cut back, 2 bases at V and 3 bases at J, with 5 bases in the middle. The CDR3 covers 12 residues. CDR3 sequence (DNA): TGTGCCAGCAGCTTACCCTACACTGAAGCTTTCTTT. Its protein is CASSLPYTEAFF.

This clonotype was seen at least ten times. The chain combines TRBV5-1 with TRBJ2-7; TRBD1 aligns across 8 bases. V lost 6 bases, J lost 2 bases, and 7 bases stayed unmatched. CDR1 is SGHRS, CDR2 YFSETQ, per germline. There are 14 residues in the CDR3. This CDR3 is CASTTGQAPYEQYF. CDR3 bases: TGCGCCAGCACCACGGGACAGGCACCCTACGAGCAGTACTTC.

On this clonotype: At one end the junction does not follow the germline gene, possibly because of a read error. The chain has TRBV12-3 or TRBV12-4 and TRBJ2-3; 12 nucleotides match TRBD2. The CDR3 consists of 19 residues. The CDR3 spells CTSWGTSGLPLGVADTQYF. CDR3 in DNA: TGTACCAGCTGGGGGACTAGCGGGTTGCCCCTCGGGGTGGCAGATACGCAGTATTTT.

This clonotype was seen repeatedly, ten times or more. The chain is built from TRBV11-2 and TRBJ2-1, with no clear D. Trimming removed 4 bases at V and 6 bases at J, with 10 bases between. The length of the CDR3 is 13 residues. Germline-derived CDR1 and CDR2 are SGHAT and FQNNGV. CDR3 in amino acids: CASSYSPGNEQFF. Here the CDR3 DNA reads TGTGCCAGCAGCTACTCTCCGGGCAATGAGCAGTTCTTC.

On this clonotype itself: Since a much larger clone is just one base distant, this may be a read error. V and J are TRBV5-1 and TRBJ2-7; D unresolved. From germline, CDR1 is SGHRS and CDR2 YFSETQ. The CDR3 is made up of 14 amino acids. For the CDR3, the DNA is TGCGCCAGCAGCTTCTCCGCAGCCTCCTACAAGCAGTACTTC. It encodes CASSFSAASYKQYF. The full variable domain, completed using reference TRBV5-1 and TRBJ2-7, is KAGVTQTPRYLIKTRGQQVTLSCSPISGHRSVSWYQQTPGQGLQFLFEYFSETQRNKGNFPGRFSGRQFSNSRSEMNVSTLELGDSALYLCASSFSAASYKQYFGPGTRLTVT.

This clonotype has more than one count but fewer than ten. The J gene is TRBJ2-1, the V gene TRBV7-2; tentatively, D is TRBD2 (5 bases). Deletions cut 1 base from V and 4 bases from J, with 14 bases between. This CDR3 has 16 residues. Germline CDR1 reads SGHTA; CDR2 reads FQGNSA. CDR3 coding DNA: TGTGCCAGCAGCTTAGAACGCGGGCCCTTTTACAATGAGCAGTTCTTC. Its translation: CASSLERGPFYNEQFF.

This clonotype has at least ten counts. V gene TRBV5-1 combines with J gene TRBJ1-1; unclear D gene. This CDR3 contains 14 residues. V lost 0 bases, J lost 0 bases, and 6 bases lay in between. Germline CDR1 SGHRS, CDR2 YFSETQ. The CDR3 DNA follows: TGCGCCAGCAGCTTGGGGACGGTGAACACTGAAGCTTTCTTT. Protein: CASSLGTVNTEAFF.

This clonotype was counted at least ten times. The rearrangement uses TRBV27 and TRBJ1-2, with 10 bases identical to TRBD1. V shed 6 bases, J shed 5 bases, and the junction held 6 bases outside the gene matches. The germline V gene encodes CDR1 MNHEY and CDR2 SMNVEV (reference sequence). This CDR3 spans 14 amino acids. CDR3 residues: CASRPGTGAYGYTF. The DNA of the CDR3 is TGTGCCAGCAGGCCCGGGACAGGGGCATATGGCTACACCTTC.

This sequence joins TRBV20-1 and TRBJ2-5, with 10 bases matching TRBD1. The germline V gene encodes CDR1 DFQATT and CDR2 SNEGSKA (reference sequence). This CDR3 region has 17 residues. The J segment lost 2 bases and the V segment lost 0 bases, leaving 9 bases of the junction unmatched. This CDR3 reads CSARDPFGTGAQETQYF. DNA of the CDR3: TGCAGTGCTAGAGATCCGTTCGGGACAGGGGCTCAAGAGACCCAGTACTTC.

This clonotype was observed many times. The chain carries TRBV7-6 and TRBJ1-5; weak D call: TRBD1 (6 bases). V shed 5 bases and J shed 5 bases, with 10 bases lying between them. This CDR3 has 13 residues. CDR1 is SGHVS, CDR2 FNYEAQ, per germline. In nucleotides, the CDR3 is TGTGCCAGCAGCCCCAGACAGGATCAGCCCCAGCATTTT. Its protein product is CASSPRQDQPQHF.

This chain uses TRBV20-1 with TRBJ2-5, with TRBD2 as a possible D gene (6 bases). The CDR3 consists of 14 residues. V was clipped by 2 bases and J by 4 bases, with 14 bases between them. Germline CDR1 is DFQATT and CDR2 is SNEGSKA (reference sequence). The CDR3 nucleotides read TGCAGTGCTAGATATTCGGGGGTACGAGAGACCCAGTACTTC. Protein product: CSARYSGVRETQYF.

This clonotype was detected ten times or more. The V and J genes are TRBV3-1 and TRBJ2-7; 9 bases are a match to TRBD1. The CDR3 has 15 residues. V shed 1 base, J shed 5 bases, and the junction held 6 bases outside the gene matches. Germline assignment: CDR1 LGHDT and CDR2 YNNKEL (reference sequence). CDR3 sequence reads: CASSQGGTGNHEQYF. CDR3 sequence (DNA): TGTGCCAGCAGCCAAGGGGGGACAGGGAACCACGAGCAGTACTTC.

At least ten counts were recorded for this clonotype. The genes are TRBV3-1 and TRBJ1-1, with TRBD1 matching over 12 bases. Germline V gene data show CDR1 as LGHDT and CDR2 as YNNKEL (reference sequence). This CDR3 region has 15 residues. V gave up 4 bases and J gave up 11 bases; unmatched junction bases: 11. CDR3 coding DNA: TGTGCCAGCAGCCCCTTACCGGGACAGGGGGCCCGGGCTTTCTTT. It encodes CASSPLPGQGARAFF.

This clonotype was seen at least ten times. The rearrangement uses TRBV24-1 and TRBJ1-5; possible D gene TRBD1, 5 bases. V lost 12 bases and J 9 bases, leaving 20 bases between the germline ends. Germline V gives CDR1 KGHDR, CDR2 SFDVKD. The CDR3 loop spans 13 amino acids. The CDR3 reads CAVGDRAARPQHF. The CDR3 region has the DNA TGTGCCGTCGGGGACCGGGCGGCGCGGCCCCAGCATTTT.

This clonotype was seen repeatedly, ten times or more. The chain joins TRBV12-3 or TRBV12-4 to TRBJ1-5; TRBD1 is a possible D gene (6 bases). The CDR3 loop spans 15 amino acids. Trimming stripped 6 bases from V and 6 bases from J, with 18 bases between. The DNA for the CDR3 is TGTGCCAGCAGAAACCAGGGGACCAGCGGTCAGCCCCAGCATTTT. It encodes CASRNQGTSGQPQHF.

In its sample, this clonotype was seen many times. The genes are TRBV9 and TRBJ1-2; D gene uncertain. CDR1 SGDLS and CDR2 YYNGEE come from the germline V gene. CDR3 size: 15 residues. The V end lost 0 bases, the J end lost 4 bases, and 13 bases lay between the germline ends. CDR3 in amino acids: CASSVASGITYGYTF. The DNA of the CDR3 is TGTGCCAGCAGCGTAGCTTCGGGGATAACCTATGGCTACACCTTC.

This clonotype came up many times. This rearrangement joins TRBV7-9 to TRBJ2-4, with D possibly TRBD1 on 6 matching bases. V was shortened by 6 bases and J by 8 bases, with 20 bases between the two germline ends. The V gene's germline CDR1 is SEHNR and CDR2 FQNEAQ (reference sequence). The CDR3 sequence is 15 residues long. The CDR3 sequence: CASSLSSTGGYIQYF. In DNA form, the CDR3 reads TGTGCCAGCAGTCTGTCATCGACAGGCGGATACATTCAGTACTTC.

In this sample, this clonotype turned up a few times. The chain recombines TRBV6-1 with TRBJ2-2, with 8 bases fitting TRBD1. The length of the CDR3 is 17 residues. Germline CDR1 MNHNS, CDR2 SASEGT. J lost 7 bases, V lost 6 bases, and 16 bases had no gene match. The CDR3 loop is CASRIQGGFEVLGELFF. CDR3 DNA: TGTGCCAGCAGGATACAGGGGGGATTTGAGGTTCTCGGGGAGCTGTTTTTT.

This clonotype was detected a few times. This chain connects TRBV20-1 to TRBJ1-1; D is possibly TRBD1 (6 bases). This CDR3 has 14 residues. Germline assignment: CDR1 DFQATT and CDR2 SNEGSKA (reference sequence). With 6 bases removed from V and 0 bases from J, the gap between germline ends came to 14 bases. The CDR3 is CSATEGHMNTEAFF. For the CDR3, the DNA is TGCAGTGCCACAGAGGGACACATGAACACTGAAGCTTTCTTT.

The sample holds a few counts of this clonotype. The J gene is TRBJ2-3, the V gene TRBV13, with D perhaps matching TRBD1 (5 bases). The V gene lost 5 bases and the J gene lost 4 bases, with 10 bases spanning the gap. Germline CDR1 and CDR2: PRHDT and FYEKMQ (reference sequence). The CDR3 sequence is 13 residues long. CDR3 bases: TGTGCCAGCAGCGCCTTCAGGGCAGATACGCAGTATTTT. Its protein product is CASSAFRADTQYF. Full variable domain (rest looked up from reference TRBV13 and TRBJ2-3): AAGVIQSPRHLIKEKRETATLKCYPIPRHDTVYWYQQGPGQDPQFLISFYEKMQSDKGSIPDRFSAQQFSDYHSELNMSSLELGDSALYFCASSAFRADTQYFGPGTRLTVL.